Below, 16 T cell receptor beta chains from the same sample are listed, as sequenced in a study of blood T cell repertoires in COVID-19. Clones were sequenced by immunoSEQ multiplex PCR, and TCRdb holds only the in-frame ones, with some missing. Of tens of thousands of clones in the sample, approximately 80% were seen once. The sample comprised peripheral blood. These TCRs come from a human donor in a cohort sampled during active COVID-19.

This chain links TRBV7-9 with TRBJ1-4; tentatively, D is TRBD1 (5 bases). V was pared by 6 bases and J by 7 bases, with 15 bases between. The CDR3 contains 14 residues. Looked up from germline, CDR1 is SEHNR and CDR2 is FQNEAQ (reference sequence). CDR3 protein: CASSTQGGREKLFF. DNA for the CDR3: TGTGCCAGCAGTACCCAGGGAGGACGTGAAAAACTGTTTTTT.

The J gene is TRBJ2-7, the V gene TRBV4-1; possibly TRBD1 for D (6 bases). Germline V gene data show CDR1 as MGHRA and CDR2 as YSYEKL. V gave up 0 bases and J gave up 2 bases, with 14 bases separating them. The CDR3 has 16 amino acids. CDR3 loop: CASSQDPRGKTYEQYF. For the CDR3, the DNA is TGCGCCAGCAGCCAAGATCCCAGGGGTAAAACCTACGAGCAGTACTTC.

This chain uses TRBV6-6 with TRBJ2-1; TRBD2 agrees at 11 bases. Trimming at V came to 5 bases and at J to 4 bases, leaving 7 bases not matched to a gene. The CDR3 extends over 16 amino acids. Germline assignment: CDR1 MNHNY and CDR2 SVGAGI (reference sequence). Written as DNA, the CDR3 is TGTGCCAGCAGTCGACGACTAGCGGGATTATACAATGAGCAGTTCTTC. This codes for CASSRRLAGLYNEQFF.

This sequence joins TRBV3-1 (or the pseudogene TRBV3-2) and TRBJ2-3, with 8 bases that match TRBD2. This CDR3 contains 16 residues. Germline lookup yields CDR1 LGHDT and CDR2 YNNKEL (reference sequence). V dropped 1 base and J dropped 6; count of bases not matched to a gene: 9. Here the CDR3 DNA reads TGTGCCAGCAGCCAAGGAAGCGGGAGAGGGGGGGATACGCAGTATTTT. It translates to CASSQGSGRGGDTQYF.

The chain carries TRBV2 and TRBJ2-1; 8 positions agree with TRBD2. The CDR3 length is 16 residues. The ends lost 7 bases at V and 5 bases at J; junction bases unmatched: 13. From germline, CDR1 is SNHLY and CDR2 FYNNEI. DNA for the CDR3: TGTGCCAGCACCCGGGGAGGGACTAGTCGGCACAATGAGCAGTTCTTC. Its protein is CASTRGGTSRHNEQFF.

The chain has TRBV3-1 (or the pseudogene TRBV3-2) and TRBJ2-3, with 13 bases matching TRBD2. With V trimmed by 4 bases and J by 7 bases, 5 bases remained unmatched. Germline V CDR1 and CDR2: LGHDT, YNNKEL (reference sequence). The CDR3 consists of 15 residues. The CDR3 DNA follows: TGTGCCAGCAGCCCGGGACTAGCGGGAATGAATACGCAGTATTTT. It specifies CASSPGLAGMNTQYF.

The V gene is TRBV10-1, the J gene TRBJ1-1; D remains ambiguous. Per the germline V gene, CDR1 is WNHNN and CDR2 is SYGVQD (reference sequence). Trimming removed 0 bases at V and 4 bases at J, with 9 bases between. The CDR3 consists of 14 residues. CDR3 sequence (DNA): TGCGCCAGCAGTGAGTCGACTCGGATCACTGAAGCTTTCTTT. Its translation: CASSESTRITEAFF.

The sample holds one count of this clone. The chain is built from TRBV6-5 and TRBJ2-7; TRBD2 might be the D (7 bases). The CDR3 runs 12 residues. CDR1 and CDR2 from the germline V gene are MNHEY and SVGAGI. Trimming cost V 8 bases and J 6 bases, with 14 bases left between them. The CDR3, as DNA: TGTGCCAGCGGGGGGGCCCCCACCGAGCAGTACTTC. The encoded protein is CASGGAPTEQYF.

This chain connects TRBV5-1 to TRBJ2-2; perhaps TRBD1 as D (7 bases). CDR3 length: 15 amino acids. Germline V gene sequence: CDR1 SGHRS, CDR2 YFSETQ. Between the trimmed V and J ends, which lost 4 bases and 8 bases, there was a span of 18 bases. CDR3 amino acids: CASSLEGANVGELFF. The DNA for the CDR3 is TGCGCCAGCAGCCTGGAGGGGGCTAATGTAGGGGAGCTGTTTTTT.

A single count supports this clone. The V gene is TRBV7-6, the J gene TRBJ2-6; D possibly corresponds to TRBD2 (5 bases). The V end lost 1 base, the J end lost 0 bases, and 10 bases lay between the germline ends. This CDR3 is 17 amino acids long. The germline V gene has CDR1 SGHVS and CDR2 FNYEAQ. Here the CDR3 DNA reads TGTGCCAGCAGCTTAGGAGGGCGTTTCTCTGGGGCCAACGTCCTGACTTTC. It is translated as CASSLGGRFSGANVLTF. The complete variable domain, with remaining parts taken from reference TRBV7-6 and TRBJ2-6, reads GAGVSQSPRYKVTKRGQDVALRCDPISGHVSLYWYRQALGQGPEFLTYFNYEAQQDKSGLPNDRFSAERPEGSISTLTIQRTEQRDSAMYRCASSLGGRFSGANVLTFGAGSRLTVL.

This clone occurred once. This chain connects TRBV5-1 to TRBJ2-7, with a tentative D call TRBD1 (6 bases). Trimming stripped 5 bases from V and 3 bases from J, with 9 bases between. The germline V gene encodes CDR1 SGHRS and CDR2 YFSETQ. There are 12 residues in the CDR3. In nucleotides, the CDR3 is TGCGCCAGCAGAGGGGGTAACTACGAGCAGTACTTC. It yields the protein CASRGGNYEQYF.

This clone has just a few counts. V usage is TRBV6-5 and J usage is TRBJ2-7; D may be TRBD2 (5 bases). V was trimmed by 6 bases and J by 5 bases, leaving 8 bases between them. Germline V gives CDR1 MNHEY, CDR2 SVGAGI. The CDR3 is 11 amino acids. The CDR3 here is CASSHGNEQYF. CDR3 coding DNA: TGTGCCAGCAGCCACGGGAACGAGCAGTACTTC.

The chain is built from TRBV11-3 and TRBJ2-3; no reliable D call. Germline lookup yields CDR1 SGHNT and CDR2 YENEEA. The CDR3 has 14 residues. The V end was cut by 1 base, the J end by 1 base, with 6 bases between. CDR3 residues: CASSLGSGTDTQYF. The CDR3 bases are TGTGCCAGCAGCTTAGGGAGCGGCACAGATACGCAGTATTTT. The full variable domain, completed using reference TRBV11-3 and TRBJ2-3, is EAGVVQSPRYKIIEKKQPVAFWCNPISGHNTLYWYLQNLGQGPELLIRYENEEAVDDSQLPKDRFSAERLKGVDSTLKIQPAELGDSAVYLCASSLGSGTDTQYFGPGTRLTVL.

The sample holds a few counts of this clone. This chain uses TRBV6-6 with TRBJ1-5; possible D gene TRBD1, 6 bases. Trimming removed 5 bases from V and 4 bases from J, with 15 bases in between. This CDR3 has 15 amino acids. The V gene's germline CDR1 is MNHNY and CDR2 SVGAGI (reference sequence). The CDR3 sequence: CASSKEQGRNQPQHF. DNA for the CDR3: TGTGCCAGCAGTAAAGAACAGGGACGGAATCAGCCCCAGCATTTT.

The gene calls are TRBV19 and TRBJ2-1, with TRBD2 matching over 13 bases. V dropped 1 base and J dropped 9; count of bases not matched to a gene: 3. The CDR3 is 15 residues long. The V gene's germline CDR1 is LNHDA and CDR2 SQIVND (reference sequence). CDR3 loop: CASSIGGLAGFEQFF. The CDR3 nucleotides are TGTGCCAGTAGTATAGGGGGACTAGCGGGATTTGAGCAGTTCTTC. Drawing the rest from reference TRBV19 and TRBJ2-1, the complete variable domain is DGGITQSPKYLFRKEGQNVTLSCEQNLNHDAMYWYRQDPGQGLRLIYYSQIVNDFQKGDIAEGYSVSREKKESFPLTVTSAQKNPTAFYLCASSIGGLAGFEQFFGPGTRLTVL.

The chain uses TRBV6-6 and TRBJ2-5, with TRBD2 identical over 15 bases. J was trimmed by 2 bases and V by 5 bases; bases with no gene match: 6. Germline loops: CDR1 MNHNY, CDR2 SVGAGI (reference sequence). CDR3 length: 17 amino acids. The DNA of the CDR3 is TGTGCCAGCAGTCCCGGGACTAGCGGGAGGTATCAAGAGACCCAGTACTTC. This gives the protein CASSPGTSGRYQETQYF.